This TCR beta chain was recorded in a study of regulatory and conventional T cells in RAG deficiency. Broader study findings: Compared with controls, unique Treg TCR beta sequences dropped approximately 100-fold in Omenn syndrome and CID/AS. Control T-cell subsets had markedly higher Shannon entropy and lower Simpson indices than RAG-deficient patients.

Produced via immunoSEQ multiplex PCR; TCRdb's table is partial and in-frame only. The sample contains tens of thousands of clones, around 96% of which appear only once. Germline V CDR1 and CDR2: MNHNY, SVGAGI (reference sequence). Losses at the gene ends were 2 bases for V and 1 base for J; bases not matched to a gene: 3. The length of the CDR3 is 16 residues. The sorted conventional CD4+ T cells were CD25-low and CD127-high, with genomic DNA sequenced. A remark on this clone: The target antigen is unknown.

The data also belong to a second study, concerning regulatory T cells. That study adds: Primers: 52 TRBV forward and 13 TRBJ reverse.

The source of this sequence is a human donor in good health. The chain carries TRBV6-6 and TRBJ2-2, with 8 bases that match TRBD1. Sample: CD25- CD4+ T cells sorted from blood. CDR3 sequence: CASSYTGTGNTGELFF. The CDR3 nucleotides are TGTGCCAGCAGTTACACCGGGACAGGGAACACCGGGGAGCTGTTTTTT.